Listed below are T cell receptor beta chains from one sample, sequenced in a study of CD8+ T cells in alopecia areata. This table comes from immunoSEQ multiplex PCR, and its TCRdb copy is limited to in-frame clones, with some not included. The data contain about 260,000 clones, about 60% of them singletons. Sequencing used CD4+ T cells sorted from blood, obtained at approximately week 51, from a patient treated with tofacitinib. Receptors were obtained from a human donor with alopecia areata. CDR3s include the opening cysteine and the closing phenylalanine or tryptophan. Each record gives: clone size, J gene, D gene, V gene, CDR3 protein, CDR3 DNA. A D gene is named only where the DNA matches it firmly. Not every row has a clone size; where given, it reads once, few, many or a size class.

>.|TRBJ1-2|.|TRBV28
CASSVRGLYGYTF
TGTGCCAGCAGTGTGCGGGGGCTCTATGGCTACACCTTC
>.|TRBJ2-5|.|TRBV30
CAWSRSSLTQYF
TGTGCCTGGAGTCGGAGTTCATTAACCCAGTACTTC
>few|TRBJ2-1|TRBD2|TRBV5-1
CASSLMASGNNEQFF
TGCGCCAGCAGCTTGATGGCTAGCGGGAACAATGAGCAGTTCTTC
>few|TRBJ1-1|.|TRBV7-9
CASSVSANTEAFF
TGTGCCAGCAGCGTCTCAGCGAACACTGAAGCTTTCTTT
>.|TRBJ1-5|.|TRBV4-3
CASSQFPTRWPQHF
TGCGCCAGCAGCCAATTTCCCACCCGGTGGCCCCAGCATTTT
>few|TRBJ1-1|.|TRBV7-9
CASSQGGASTEAFF
TGTGCCAGCAGCCAAGGGGGGGCGAGCACTGAAGCTTTCTTT
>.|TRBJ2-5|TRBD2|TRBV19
CASSREEGETQYF
TGTGCCAGTAGTCGGGAGGAAGGGGAGACCCAGTACTTC
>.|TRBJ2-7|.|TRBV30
CAWSPNRGRRHEQYF
TGTGCCTGGAGTCCTAACCGGGGCAGACGGCACGAGCAGTACTTC
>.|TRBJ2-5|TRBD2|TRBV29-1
CSVGLAGGPETQYF
TGCAGCGTCGGACTAGCGGGGGGGCCGGAGACCCAGTACTTC
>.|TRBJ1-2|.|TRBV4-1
CASSRILLGERGYTF
TGCGCCAGCAGCCGTATCTTGCTCGGGGAGCGTGGCTACACCTTC
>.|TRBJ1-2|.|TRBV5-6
CASSLGFLRYTF
TGTGCCAGCAGCTTGGGGTTCCTACGCTACACCTTC